This TCR beta chain was obtained from a study of blood T cell repertoires in COVID-19. Sequenced by immunoSEQ multiplex PCR; TCRdb stores in-frame clones only, minus some. The table shows under 25,000 clones, with approximately 89% occurring only once. The TCR sequence derives from a human donor in a cohort sampled during active COVID-19. The sequencing input was peripheral blood.

The CDR3 is CASSRWGGPETQYF. In nucleotides, the CDR3 is TGCGCCAGCAGCCGGTGGGGGGGGCCGGAGACCCAGTACTTC. The gene calls are TRBV4-1 and TRBJ2-5, with D maybe TRBD2 (7 bases). Germline CDR1 is MGHRA and CDR2 is YSYEKL. The CDR3 contains 14 residues. Deletions cut 4 bases from V and 5 bases from J, with 14 bases between.